Each of the 8 T cell receptor beta chains below was sequenced from the same sample in a study of metastatic and nonmetastatic thyroid tumors. All patients were treatment-naive before thyroid surgery. Through MiXCR, TCRdb re-clonotyped the PCR reads. The repertoire holds tens of thousands of clones, over 10% seen once, with around 5% in the top ten. What was sequenced was blood. These receptors were collected from a female donor with papillary thyroid cancer or a benign thyroid nodule (not recorded which). Some clones in this sample may be carry-over from other donors' samples.

This clone was detected a few times. A read error may be the cause here, since a much bigger clone is one base away. This chain links TRBV3-1 with TRBJ2-5, with D perhaps matching TRBD1 (7 bases). There are 15 residues in the CDR3. The germline V and J ends were trimmed by 4 bases and 4 bases, with 16 bases remaining between them. Germline CDR1 reads LGHDT; CDR2 reads YNNKEL (reference sequence). CDR3 region: CASSRGVQGIETQYF. The DNA of the CDR3 is TGTGCCAGCAGCCGGGGGGTACAGGGGATAGAGACCCAGTACTTC.

Ten or more counts support this clone. The chain has TRBV11-2 and TRBJ1-1; D gene uncertain. Trimming took 1 base from V and 1 from J, leaving 4 bases between them. CDR3 length: 13 amino acids. Looked up from germline, CDR1 is SGHAT and CDR2 is FQNNGV. As DNA, the CDR3 is TGTGCCAGCAGCTTAGGGGGGAACACTGAAGCTTTCTTT. Its translation: CASSLGGNTEAFF.

This clone was seen repeatedly, ten times or more. The chain links TRBV7-2 to TRBJ2-2; maybe TRBD2 (5 bases). V lost 1 base, J lost 7 bases, and 13 bases lay in between. The germline V gene has CDR1 SGHTA and CDR2 FQGNSA. There are 15 residues in the CDR3. CDR3 nucleotides: TGTGCCAGCAGCTTAGGCCCCTGGAGGAGCGGGGAGCTGTTTTTT. Its protein product is CASSLGPWRSGELFF.

This clone occurred many times. V gene TRBV14 combines with J gene TRBJ2-7; 10 bases agree with TRBD2. V gave up 4 bases and J gave up 0 bases; unmatched junction bases: 6. CDR3 length: 16 amino acids. Germline V gives CDR1 SGHDN, CDR2 FVKESK. CDR3 coding DNA: TGTGCCAGCAGCCGCGGACTAGCGGTGAGCTCCTACGAGCAGTACTTC. The encoded protein is CASSRGLAVSSYEQYF.

The sample holds many counts of this clone. The genes are TRBV12-5 and TRBJ1-2; 7 nucleotides align to TRBD1. Trimming at V came to 2 bases and at J to 7 bases, leaving 7 bases not matched to a gene. Germline values: CDR1 LGHNT, CDR2 FRNRAP. The CDR3 sequence is 14 residues long. CDR3 bases: TGTGCTAGTGGTTTGCCGACAGGGAATCGTGGCTACACCTTC. This codes for CASGLPTGNRGYTF.

This clone was seen many times. The chain joins TRBV3-1 to TRBJ1-3; D unresolved. The CDR3 runs to 14 residues. V was shortened by 4 bases and J by 3 bases, with 10 bases between the two germline ends. Per germline, CDR1 LGHDT and CDR2 YNNKEL (reference sequence). The CDR3 is CASSPNRRGNTIYF. The DNA of the CDR3 is TGTGCCAGCAGCCCTAACAGACGTGGAAACACCATATATTTT.

This clone has only a few counts. This specimen includes other DNA sequences encoding the same CDR3. The V and J genes are TRBV5-4 and TRBJ2-3; D unresolved. Trimming took 0 bases from V and 0 from J, leaving 5 bases between them. The length of the CDR3 is 14 residues. Germline CDR1 SGHNT, CDR2 YYREEE (reference sequence). The CDR3 DNA reads TGTGCCAGCAGCTTGGGTGGGAGCACAGATACGCAGTATTTT. Translated: CASSLGGSTDTQYF. Drawing the rest from reference TRBV5-4 and TRBJ2-3, the complete variable domain is ETGVTQSPTHLIKTRGQQVTLRCSSQSGHNTVSWYQQALGQGPQFIFQYYREEENGRGNFPPRFSGLQFPNYSSELNVNALELDDSALYLCASSLGGSTDTQYFGPGTRLTVL.

This clone was seen a handful of times. The junction departs from germline at one end; a sequencing error may be responsible. V usage is TRBV6-2 or TRBV6-3 and J usage is TRBJ1-1; D might be TRBD1 (5 bases). CDR3 length: 15 amino acids. CDR1 is MNHEY, CDR2 SVGEGT, per germline. CDR3 coding DNA: TGCGCCAGCAGTTTTCCGACAGTGATTTACACTGAAGCTTTCTTT. As protein: CASSFPTVIYTEAFF.